Below are 16 T cell receptor beta chains sequenced from a single sample in a study of shared clonotypes between healthy human individuals (dated by TCRdb to 2020 to 2022). CD8 naive samples consisted of CD45RO-negative cells that were positively selected for CCR7, yielding a CD45RA+CCR7+ population without TemRA cells. Receptor amplification or capture employed the immunoSEQ multiplex PCR assay. Imported from immuneACCESS, the table was reduced by TCRdb to in-frame sequences with V and J called. These copies leave out some clones; in studies compared against another copy, an unresolved V gene accounts for under half, and the cause of the remainder is not known. For this sample there are 500,000 to 700,000 clones; around 95% appear just once. Over 0.1% of the sample is taken by the ten largest. The sequencing sample was made of naive CD8+ T cells sorted from blood. In light of the paper, this sample's cell subset or site label describes: CD45RA+CCR7+. Receptors originate from a woman between 25 and 40 years old in good health.

V gene TRBV27 combines with J gene TRBJ2-1, with D hard to call. Germline V gene lookup returns CDR1 MNHEY and CDR2 SMNVEV (reference sequence). V was pared by 5 bases and J by 9 bases, with 14 bases between. The CDR3 has 13 residues. Here the CDR3 reads CASSTPGPPEQFF. In nucleotides, the CDR3 is TGTGCCAGCAGTACTCCCGGGCCCCCTGAGCAGTTCTTC.

V gene TRBV6-4 combines with J gene TRBJ2-7, with D possibly matching TRBD1 (6 bases). Trimming cost V 10 bases and J 3 bases, with 16 bases left between them. Germline-derived CDR1 and CDR2 are MRHNA and SNTAGT. The CDR3 consists of 13 residues. The CDR3 sequence is CANRGDTDYEQYF. The CDR3 bases are TGTGCCAACAGAGGGGACACCGACTACGAGCAGTACTTC.

As regards this clone: In the same sample, other DNA sequences code for this CDR3. The chain is built from TRBV5-6 and TRBJ2-2; D ambiguous. Germline assignment: CDR1 SGHDT and CDR2 YYEEEE. The length of the CDR3 is 13 residues. V was clipped by 0 bases and J by 4 bases, with 4 bases between them. The CDR3 coding sequence is TGTGCCAGCAGCTTGGTGGGCACCGGGGAGCTGTTTTTT. It translates to CASSLVGTGELFF.

The genes are TRBV19 and TRBJ2-7; D is perhaps TRBD1 (6 bases). Germline CDR1 LNHDA, CDR2 SQIVND (reference sequence). The V end was cut by 5 bases, the J end by 1 base, with 15 bases between. This CDR3 contains 15 residues. The DNA for the CDR3 is TGTGCCAGTAGTTCCATACCGGGACAATCCTACGAGCAGTACTTC. Translation: CASSSIPGQSYEQYF.

This clone was detected once. The rearrangement links TRBV28 to TRBJ2-5; 8 bases align to TRBD2. This CDR3 spans 15 amino acids. The ends lost 4 bases at V and 0 bases at J; junction bases unmatched: 4. Looked up from germline, CDR1 is MDHEN and CDR2 is SYDVKM. The CDR3 loop reads CASSWIAGHQETQYF. Written as DNA, the CDR3 is TGTGCCAGCAGTTGGATAGCGGGACACCAAGAGACCCAGTACTTC.

The chain combines TRBV19 with TRBJ1-6; D is possibly TRBD1 (5 bases). CDR3 size: 13 residues. Germline CDR1 is LNHDA and CDR2 is SQIVND (reference sequence). The V end lost 3 bases, the J end lost 10 bases, and 10 bases lay between the germline ends. DNA of the CDR3: TGTGCCAGTAGTATTAGCGAGGGGTCACCCCTCCACTTT. As protein: CASSISEGSPLHF.

V is TRBV28 and J is TRBJ2-3, with D possibly being TRBD1 or TRBD2 (5 bases each). V was shortened by 6 bases and J by 2 bases, with 15 bases between the two germline ends. Germline CDR1 is MDHEN and CDR2 is SYDVKM. This CDR3 is 15 amino acids long. CDR3 bases: TGTGCCAGCAGCCAACAAGGGACCAACACAGATACGCAGTATTTT. This gives the protein CASSQQGTNTDTQYF.

The V gene is TRBV29-1, the J gene TRBJ1-5, with D possibly TRBD1 on 6 matching bases. This CDR3 is built from 13 residues. Germline loops: CDR1 SQVTM, CDR2 ANQGSEA. V lost 1 base and J lost 6, with 10 bases in between. The CDR3: CSVEAGGGQPQHF. CDR3 sequence (DNA): TGCAGCGTTGAAGCCGGGGGCGGTCAGCCCCAGCATTTT.

The V gene is TRBV27, the J gene TRBJ1-1; 7 bases are shared with TRBD1. J lost 0 bases, V lost 7 bases, and 14 bases had no gene match. The CDR3 extends over 17 amino acids. CDR1 MNHEY and CDR2 SMNVEV come from the germline V gene (reference sequence). CDR3 sequence reads: CASKPTGAGPLNTEAFF. CDR3 bases: TGTGCCAGCAAACCCACAGGGGCCGGGCCCTTGAACACTGAAGCTTTCTTT.

The chain employs TRBV7-9 and TRBJ2-7, with D possibly being TRBD1 (6 bases). CDR1 is SEHNR and CDR2 is FQNEAQ in the germline V gene (reference sequence). CDR3 length: 14 residues. V dropped 9 bases and J dropped 3 bases, with 18 bases sitting between them. CDR3 nucleotide sequence: TGTGCCAGACCCACCGGCGGACAGAACTACGAGCAGTACTTC. Translating gives CARPTGGQNYEQYF. Supplemented by reference TRBV7-9 and TRBJ2-7, the full variable domain reads DTGVSQNPRHKITKRGQNVTFRCDPISEHNRLYWYRQTLGQGPEFLTYFQNEAQLEKSRLLSDRFSAERPKGSFSTLEIQRTEQGDSAMYLCARPTGGQNYEQYFGPGTRLTVT.

The chain is built from TRBV15 and TRBJ2-2, with D perhaps matching TRBD2 (5 bases). V dropped 0 bases and J dropped 2 bases, with 10 bases sitting between them. The CDR3 length is 16 residues. The germline CDR1 and CDR2 sequences are LNHNV and YYDKDF (reference sequence). CDR3 nucleotides: TGTGCCACCAGCAGAGATCGAGAGGGAAACACCGGGGAGCTGTTTTTT. Its translation: CATSRDREGNTGELFF.

The V and J genes are TRBV14 and TRBJ2-7; D not certain. CDR1 and CDR2 (germline): SGHDN, FVKESK. CDR3 size: 15 residues. Trimming left V 0 bases short and J 5 bases short, with 14 bases between. CDR3 sequence: CASSQDEIRGDEQYF. Here the CDR3 DNA reads TGTGCCAGCAGCCAAGATGAGATAAGAGGAGACGAGCAGTACTTC.

The chain carries TRBV15 and TRBJ2-5; D possibly matches TRBD1 or TRBD2 (5 bases each). With the DNA end fitting TRBJ2-7 better, the J assignment may be wrong. This CDR3 is built from 13 residues. Germline V CDR1 and CDR2: LNHNV, YYDKDF (reference sequence). This chain's CDR3 is CATSGGLGYEQYF. The CDR3 DNA reads TGTGCCACCAGCGGGGGTTTAGGGTACGAGCAGTACTTC.

The V and J genes are TRBV7-9 and TRBJ2-7; possible D gene TRBD1, 5 bases. CDR1 and CDR2 from the germline V gene are SEHNR and FQNEAQ (reference sequence). The CDR3 has 13 residues. V gave up 5 bases and J gave up 6 bases, with 14 bases separating them. Here the CDR3 reads CASSLSRAGEQYF. Written as DNA, the CDR3 is TGTGCCAGCAGCCTAAGCAGGGCTGGCGAGCAGTACTTC.

The chain is built from TRBV29-1 and TRBJ1-1; possible D gene TRBD1, 5 bases. V lost 1 base to trimming and J lost 8 bases, with 11 bases between them. The CDR3 is 12 residues long. Germline V gives CDR1 SQVTM, CDR2 ANQGSEA. Here the CDR3 DNA reads TGCAGCGTTGAAGTGGGGACGGCCGAAGCTTTCTTT. Translation: CSVEVGTAEAFF.

The chain joins TRBV27 to TRBJ2-7; D call uncertain. The CDR3 runs to 12 residues. Germline loops: CDR1 MNHEY, CDR2 SMNVEV (reference sequence). Trimming removed 5 bases at V and 2 bases at J, with 7 bases between. CDR3 region: CASSDTTYEQYF. DNA for the CDR3: TGTGCCAGCAGTGACACCACCTACGAGCAGTACTTC.